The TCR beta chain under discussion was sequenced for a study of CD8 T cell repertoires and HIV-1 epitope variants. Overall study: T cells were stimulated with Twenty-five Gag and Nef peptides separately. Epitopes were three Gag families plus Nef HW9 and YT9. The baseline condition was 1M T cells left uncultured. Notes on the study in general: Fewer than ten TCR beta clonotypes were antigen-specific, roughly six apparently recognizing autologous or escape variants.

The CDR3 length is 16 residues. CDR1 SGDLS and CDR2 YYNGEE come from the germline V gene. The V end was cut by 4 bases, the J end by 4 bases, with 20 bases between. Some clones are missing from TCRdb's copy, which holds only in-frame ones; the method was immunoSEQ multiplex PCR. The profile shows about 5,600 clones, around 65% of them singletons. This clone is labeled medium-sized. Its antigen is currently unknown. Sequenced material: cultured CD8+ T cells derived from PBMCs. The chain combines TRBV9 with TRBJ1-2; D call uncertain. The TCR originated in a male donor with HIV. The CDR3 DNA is TGTGCCAGCAGCCCCGCGGACGCCAGGCCACTCTATGGCTACACCTTC. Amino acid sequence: CASSPADARPLYGYTF.